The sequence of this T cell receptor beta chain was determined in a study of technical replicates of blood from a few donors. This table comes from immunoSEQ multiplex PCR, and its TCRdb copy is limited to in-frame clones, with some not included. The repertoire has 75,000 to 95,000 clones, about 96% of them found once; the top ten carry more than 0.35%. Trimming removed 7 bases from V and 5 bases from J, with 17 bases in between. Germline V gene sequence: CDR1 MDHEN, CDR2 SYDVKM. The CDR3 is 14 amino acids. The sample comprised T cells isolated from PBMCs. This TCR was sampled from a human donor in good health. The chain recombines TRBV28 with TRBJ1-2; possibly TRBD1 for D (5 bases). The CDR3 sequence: CASNPLGGNYGYTF. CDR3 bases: TGTGCCAGCAACCCTTTGGGGGGAAATTATGGCTACACCTTC.